A single sample gave rise to the 12 T cell receptor beta chains below, sequenced in a study of TIL therapy for anti-PD-1-resistant metastatic lung cancer. This was the immunoSEQ v3 assay. The repertoire was sequenced with immunoSEQ multiplex PCR; TCRdb's copy has only in-frame clones and lacks some. The sample comprises tens of thousands of clones, approximately 70% of which are singletons, and more than 5% rests with the top ten. Time point described: pre-treatment sample, taken before nivolumab and TIL therapy. Tumor tissue came from excised metastases, mostly pleural nodules or supraclavicular lymph nodes. The starting material was tumor tissue, obtained at baseline. Every receptor here comes from a person aged 25-79 years with non-small cell lung cancer.

The chain links TRBV6-1 to TRBJ1-2, with 10 bases lining up with TRBD1. In germline, CDR1 is MNHNS, CDR2 SASEGT. Trimming took 4 bases from V and 7 from J; bases not matched to a gene: 6. The CDR3 is 14 residues long. CDR3 region: CASSALGQGGGYTF. CDR3 coding DNA: TGTGCCAGCAGTGCCCTAGGACAGGGGGGTGGCTACACCTTC.

This sequence joins TRBV19 and TRBJ1-2; D might be TRBD1 (6 bases). The CDR3 loop spans 13 amino acids. Germline CDR1 and CDR2: LNHDA and SQIVND (reference sequence). V lost 5 bases and J lost 4, with 11 bases in between. Here the CDR3 reads CASSQDRTYGYTF. CDR3 coding DNA: TGTGCCAGTAGTCAGGACAGAACCTATGGCTACACCTTC.

CDR3 residues: CASIPSDRAEGYTF. The CDR3 DNA follows: TGTGCCAGCATTCCCTCGGACAGGGCTGAAGGCTACACCTTC. The chain employs TRBV28 and TRBJ1-2; 8 nucleotides align to TRBD1. The CDR3 covers 14 residues. Germline V gene lookup returns CDR1 MDHEN and CDR2 SYDVKM. With V trimmed by 7 bases and J by 8 bases, 12 bases remained unmatched.

This chain joins TRBV5-8 and TRBJ1-5; D gene ambiguous. The V gene lost 0 bases and the J gene lost 3 bases, with 4 bases spanning the gap. CDR1 and CDR2 from the germline V gene are SGHTS and YDEGEE. CDR3 length: 13 amino acids. The CDR3 loop is CASSLGPNQPQHF. CDR3 DNA: TGTGCCAGCAGCTTGGGGCCCAATCAGCCCCAGCATTTT. Using reference TRBV5-8 and TRBJ1-5 for the parts outside the CDR3, the full variable domain is EAGVTQSPTHLIKTRGQQATLRCSPISGHTSVYWYQQALGLGLQFLLWYDEGEERNRGNFPPRFSGRQFPNYSSELNVNALELEDSALYLCASSLGPNQPQHFGDGTRLSIL.

The rearrangement links TRBV6-1 to TRBJ2-5, with D unclear. In germline, CDR1 is MNHNS, CDR2 SASEGT. There are 14 residues in the CDR3. Trimming left V 1 base short and J 1 base short, with 7 bases between. In DNA, the CDR3 is TGTGCCAGCAGTGAAGGCTGGAGCCAAGAGACCCAGTACTTC. This gives the protein CASSEGWSQETQYF.

CDR3 residues: CASSLGGRTSGIGELFF. CDR3 sequence (DNA): TGCGCCAGCAGCTTGGGAGGCCGGACTAGCGGGATCGGGGAGCTGTTTTTT. The chain is built from TRBV5-1 and TRBJ2-2; 12 nucleotides align to TRBD2. Per germline, CDR1 SGHRS and CDR2 YFSETQ. Trimming at V came to 0 bases and at J to 7 bases, leaving 7 bases not matched to a gene. The length of the CDR3 is 17 residues.

The chain couples TRBV19 to TRBJ1-1, with no clear D. This CDR3 contains 14 residues. V lost 10 bases and J lost 1, with 16 bases in between. In germline, CDR1 is LNHDA, CDR2 SQIVND (reference sequence). The CDR3 region is CATSPATENTEAFF. The CDR3 DNA is TGTGCCACAAGTCCCGCAACAGAGAACACTGAAGCTTTCTTT.

This chain connects TRBV21-1 to TRBJ2-7. TRBV21-1 is a listed pseudogene. This CDR3 is 16 amino acids long. This chain's CDR3 is CASRLLQSTSDYEQYF. In nucleotides, the CDR3 is TGTGCCAGCAGATTACTACAGTCCACCTCGGACTACGAGCAGTACTTC.

J is TRBJ1-3 and V is TRBV19; the D gene is possibly TRBD1 (6 bases). Trimming shortened V by 4 bases and J by 2 bases, and 6 bases separated the two germline ends. CDR1 and CDR2 from the germline V gene are LNHDA and SQIVND (reference sequence). The CDR3 loop spans 13 amino acids. The CDR3 region is CASSTGAGNTIYF. CDR3 in DNA: TGTGCCAGTAGTACAGGGGCTGGAAACACCATATATTTT.

This chain connects TRBV7-6 to TRBJ2-7, with D unclear. Germline CDR1 and CDR2: SGHVS and FNYEAQ. V shed 1 base and J shed 2 bases, with 6 bases lying between them. This CDR3 spans 13 amino acids. The CDR3 protein is CASSLGRTYEQYF. CDR3 coding DNA: TGTGCCAGCAGCTTAGGACGTACCTACGAGCAGTACTTC.

This clone showed up just once. This rearrangement joins TRBV27 to TRBJ2-2, with D unclear. This CDR3 is built from 16 residues. The V end lost 5 bases, the J end lost 0 bases, and 13 bases lay between the germline ends. Germline CDR1 is MNHEY and CDR2 is SMNVEV (reference sequence). CDR3 DNA sequence: TGTGCCAGCAGTCTCCTCGGGTTCGCGAACACCGGGGAGCTGTTTTTT. Amino acids: CASSLLGFANTGELFF.

The genes are TRBV11-3 and TRBJ1-1; 7 bases fit TRBD1. Germline CDR1 reads SGHNT; CDR2 reads YENEEA. This CDR3 has 14 amino acids. The V segment lost 2 bases and the J segment 4 bases; nucleotides outside the gene matches: 4. The CDR3: CASSLKGASTEAFF. The CDR3 DNA reads as TGTGCCAGCAGCTTAAAGGGGGCGAGCACTGAAGCTTTCTTT.